The clone carrying this T cell receptor (beta chain) appeared a single time. Methods used by the authors: The assay estimated nucleated cells by amplifying reference gene primers. Clones were sequenced by immunoSEQ multiplex PCR, and TCRdb holds only the in-frame ones, with some missing. The V and J calls and clone size come from that table; D and trimming were worked out from the DNA. The sample shows over 200,000 clones, approximately 90% of them seen only once. V lost 4 bases and J 4 bases, leaving 9 bases between the germline ends. Per germline, CDR1 SGHRS and CDR2 YFSETQ. The CDR3 totals 13 residues. The data were obtained in a study of blood T cell repertoires in COVID-19. On the study more broadly: Donors in the United States, Italy and Spain gave samples during acute or convalescent COVID-19.

Sequencing was performed on peripheral blood. This sequence joins TRBV5-1 and TRBJ1-5; D is perhaps TRBD1 (5 bases). This clonotype originated in a middle-aged man with COVID-19, enrolled during active disease. The CDR3 nucleotides read TGCGCCAGCAGCGGGGGGGAGAATCAGCCCCAGCATTTT. Its protein is CASSGGENQPQHF.